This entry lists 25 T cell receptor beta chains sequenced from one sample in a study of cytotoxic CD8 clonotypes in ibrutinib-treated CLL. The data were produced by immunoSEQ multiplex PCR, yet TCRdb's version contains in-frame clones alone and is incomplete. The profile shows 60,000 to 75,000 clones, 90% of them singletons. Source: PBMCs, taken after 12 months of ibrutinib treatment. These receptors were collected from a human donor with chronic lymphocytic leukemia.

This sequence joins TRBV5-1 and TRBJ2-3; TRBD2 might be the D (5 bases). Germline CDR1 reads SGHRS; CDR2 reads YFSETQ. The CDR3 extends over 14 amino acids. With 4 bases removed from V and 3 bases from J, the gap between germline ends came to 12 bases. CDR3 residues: CASSTGKGTDTQYF. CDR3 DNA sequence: TGCGCCAGCAGCACGGGAAAAGGAACAGATACGCAGTATTTT. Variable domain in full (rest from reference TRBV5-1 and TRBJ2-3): KAGVTQTPRYLIKTRGQQVTLSCSPISGHRSVSWYQQTPGQGLQFLFEYFSETQRNKGNFPGRFSGRQFSNSRSEMNVSTLELGDSALYLCASSTGKGTDTQYFGPGTRLTVL.

CDR3 sequence reads: CASSPRQGWYEQYF. CDR3 DNA sequence: TGTGCCAGCAGCCCCCGACAGGGGTGGTACGAGCAGTACTTC. The chain links TRBV5-5 to TRBJ2-7; 8 bases are a match to TRBD1. Germline values: CDR1 SGHKS, CDR2 YYEKEE (reference sequence). V was clipped by 4 bases and J by 4 bases; unmatched bases: 7. The CDR3 runs to 14 residues.

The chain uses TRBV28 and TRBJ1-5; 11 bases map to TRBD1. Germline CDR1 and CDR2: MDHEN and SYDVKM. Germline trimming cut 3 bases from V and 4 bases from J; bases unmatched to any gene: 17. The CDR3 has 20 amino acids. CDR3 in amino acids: CASSFWTGGLTPKLNQPQHF. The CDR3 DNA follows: TGTGCCAGCAGTTTCTGGACAGGGGGCCTTACCCCAAAATTGAATCAGCCCCAGCATTTT.

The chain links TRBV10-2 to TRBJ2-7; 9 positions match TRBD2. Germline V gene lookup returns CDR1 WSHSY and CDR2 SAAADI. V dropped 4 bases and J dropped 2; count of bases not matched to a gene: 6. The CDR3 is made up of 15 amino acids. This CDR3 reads CASSGASGKTYEQYF. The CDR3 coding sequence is TGCGCCAGCAGTGGGGCTAGCGGGAAGACCTACGAGCAGTACTTC.

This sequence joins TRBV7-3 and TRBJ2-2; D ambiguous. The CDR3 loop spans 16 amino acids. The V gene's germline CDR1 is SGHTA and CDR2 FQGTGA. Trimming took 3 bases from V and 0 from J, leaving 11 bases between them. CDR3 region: CASSFTRTSNTGELFF. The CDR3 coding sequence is TGTGCCAGCAGCTTTACCCGGACCTCGAACACCGGGGAGCTGTTTTTT.

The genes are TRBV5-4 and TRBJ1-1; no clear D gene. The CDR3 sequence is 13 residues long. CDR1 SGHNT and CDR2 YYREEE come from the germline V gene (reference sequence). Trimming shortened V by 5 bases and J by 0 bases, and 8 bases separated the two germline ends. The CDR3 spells CASSPTMNTEAFF. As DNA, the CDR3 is TGTGCCAGCAGTCCGACCATGAACACTGAAGCTTTCTTT. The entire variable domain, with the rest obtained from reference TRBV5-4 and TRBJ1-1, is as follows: ETGVTQSPTHLIKTRGQQVTLRCSSQSGHNTVSWYQQALGQGPQFIFQYYREEENGRGNFPPRFSGLQFPNYSSELNVNALELDDSALYLCASSPTMNTEAFFGQGTRLTVV.

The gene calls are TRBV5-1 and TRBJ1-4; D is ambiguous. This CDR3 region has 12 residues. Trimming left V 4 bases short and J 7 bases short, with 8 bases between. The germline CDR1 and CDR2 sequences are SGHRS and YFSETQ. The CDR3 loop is CASSPDFEKLFF. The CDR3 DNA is TGCGCCAGCAGCCCCGACTTTGAAAAACTGTTTTTT. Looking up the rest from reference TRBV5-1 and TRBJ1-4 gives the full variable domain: KAGVTQTPRYLIKTRGQQVTLSCSPISGHRSVSWYQQTPGQGLQFLFEYFSETQRNKGNFPGRFSGRQFSNSRSEMNVSTLELGDSALYLCASSPDFEKLFFGSGTQLSVL.

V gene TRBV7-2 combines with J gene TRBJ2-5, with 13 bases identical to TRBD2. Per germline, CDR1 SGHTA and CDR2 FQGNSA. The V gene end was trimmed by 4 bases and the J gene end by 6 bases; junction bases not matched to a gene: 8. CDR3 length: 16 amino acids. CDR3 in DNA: TGTGCCAGCAGCTCAGGACTAGCGGGAGTCAAGAAGACCCAGTACTTC. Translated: CASSSGLAGVKKTQYF. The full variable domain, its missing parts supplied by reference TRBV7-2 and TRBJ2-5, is GAGVSQSPSNKVTEKGKDVELRCDPISGHTALYWYRQSLGQGLEFLIYFQGNSAPDKSGLPSDRFSAERTGGSVSTLTIQRTQQEDSAVYLCASSSGLAGVKKTQYFGPGTRLLVL.

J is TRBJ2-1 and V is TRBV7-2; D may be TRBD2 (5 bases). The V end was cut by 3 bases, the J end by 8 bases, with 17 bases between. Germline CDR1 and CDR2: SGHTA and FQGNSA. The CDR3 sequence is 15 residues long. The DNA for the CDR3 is TGTGCCAGCAGCTTTCCGGGGAGTATAGGCTATGAGCAGTTCTTC. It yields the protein CASSFPGSIGYEQFF.

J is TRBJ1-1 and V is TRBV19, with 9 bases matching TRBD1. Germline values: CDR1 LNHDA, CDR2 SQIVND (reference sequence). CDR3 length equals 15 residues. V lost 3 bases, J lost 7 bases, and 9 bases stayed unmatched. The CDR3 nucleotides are TGTGCCAGTAGTATCCCGGGACAGGGACTTGATGAAGCTTTCTTT. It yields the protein CASSIPGQGLDEAFF.

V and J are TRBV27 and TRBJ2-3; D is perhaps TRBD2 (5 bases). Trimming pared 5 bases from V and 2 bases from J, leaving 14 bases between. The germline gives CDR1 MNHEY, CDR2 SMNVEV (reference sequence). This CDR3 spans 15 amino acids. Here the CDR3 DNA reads TGTGCCAGCAGTCTGATACTAGGTAACACAGATACGCAGTATTTT. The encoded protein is CASSLILGNTDTQYF.

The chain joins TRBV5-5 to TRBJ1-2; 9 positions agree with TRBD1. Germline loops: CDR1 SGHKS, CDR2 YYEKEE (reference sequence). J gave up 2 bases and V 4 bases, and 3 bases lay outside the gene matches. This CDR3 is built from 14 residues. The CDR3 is CASSPTGGNYGYTF. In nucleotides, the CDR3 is TGTGCCAGCAGCCCGACAGGGGGGAACTATGGCTACACCTTC.

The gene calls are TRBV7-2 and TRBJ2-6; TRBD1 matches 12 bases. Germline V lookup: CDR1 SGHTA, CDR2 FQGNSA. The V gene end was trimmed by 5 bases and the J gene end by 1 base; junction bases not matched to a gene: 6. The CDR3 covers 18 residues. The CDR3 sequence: CASSTGDRGLSGANVLTF. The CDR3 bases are TGTGCCAGCAGCACAGGGGACAGGGGGCTTTCTGGGGCCAACGTCCTGACTTTC.

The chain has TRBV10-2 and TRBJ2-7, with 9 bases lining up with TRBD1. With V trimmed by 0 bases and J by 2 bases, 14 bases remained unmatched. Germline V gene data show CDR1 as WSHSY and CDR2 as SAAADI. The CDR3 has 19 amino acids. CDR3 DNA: TGCGCCAGCAGTGAGTCCCCTTCTTGGGGACAGGGAGATCCCTACGAGCAGTACTTC. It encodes CASSESPSWGQGDPYEQYF.

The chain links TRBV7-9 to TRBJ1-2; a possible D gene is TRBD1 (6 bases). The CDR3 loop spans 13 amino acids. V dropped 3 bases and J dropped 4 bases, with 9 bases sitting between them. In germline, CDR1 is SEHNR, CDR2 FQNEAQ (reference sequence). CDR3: CASSFGTSYGYTF. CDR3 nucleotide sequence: TGTGCCAGCAGCTTCGGGACATCCTATGGCTACACCTTC.

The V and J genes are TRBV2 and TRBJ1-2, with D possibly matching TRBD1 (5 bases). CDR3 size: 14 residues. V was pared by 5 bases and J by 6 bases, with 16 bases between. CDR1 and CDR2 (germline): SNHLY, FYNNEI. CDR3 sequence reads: CASSMTDPVNGYTF. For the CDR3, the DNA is TGTGCCAGCAGTATGACAGATCCGGTAAATGGCTACACCTTC.

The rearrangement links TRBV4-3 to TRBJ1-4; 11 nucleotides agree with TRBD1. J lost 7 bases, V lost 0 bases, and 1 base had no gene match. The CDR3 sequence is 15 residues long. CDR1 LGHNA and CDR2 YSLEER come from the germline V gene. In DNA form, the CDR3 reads TGCGCCAGCAGCCAAGATGGGACAGGGGGTGAAAAACTGTTTTTT. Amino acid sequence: CASSQDGTGGEKLFF.

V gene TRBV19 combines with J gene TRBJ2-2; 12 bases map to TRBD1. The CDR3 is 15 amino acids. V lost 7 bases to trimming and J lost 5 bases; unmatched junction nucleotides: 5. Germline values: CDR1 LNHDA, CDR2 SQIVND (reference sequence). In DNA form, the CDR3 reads TGTGCCAGTAAGACGGGACAGGGGGCAACCGGGGAGCTGTTTTTT. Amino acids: CASKTGQGATGELFF.

CDR3 loop: CASSPHPRVYEQYF. The CDR3 region has the DNA TGTGCCAGCTCACCACATCCTAGGGTATACGAGCAGTACTTC. The rearrangement joins TRBV18 to TRBJ2-7; D ambiguous. Germline V gene data show CDR1 as KGHSH and CDR2 as LQKENI. Deletions cut 1 base from V and 4 bases from J, with 11 bases between. This CDR3 has 14 amino acids.

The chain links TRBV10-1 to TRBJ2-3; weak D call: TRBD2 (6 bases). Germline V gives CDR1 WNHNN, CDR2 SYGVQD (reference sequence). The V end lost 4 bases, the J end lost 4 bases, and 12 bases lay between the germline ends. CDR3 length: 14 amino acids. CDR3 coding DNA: TGCGCCAGCAGTGGCTTAGGACTATCAGATACGCAGTATTTT. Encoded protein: CASSGLGLSDTQYF.

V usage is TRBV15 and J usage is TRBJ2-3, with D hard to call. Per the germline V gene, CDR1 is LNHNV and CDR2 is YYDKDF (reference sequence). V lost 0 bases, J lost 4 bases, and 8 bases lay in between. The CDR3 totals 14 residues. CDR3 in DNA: TGTGCCACCAGCAGAGATCAGCTTCCAGATACGCAGTATTTT. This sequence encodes CATSRDQLPDTQYF.

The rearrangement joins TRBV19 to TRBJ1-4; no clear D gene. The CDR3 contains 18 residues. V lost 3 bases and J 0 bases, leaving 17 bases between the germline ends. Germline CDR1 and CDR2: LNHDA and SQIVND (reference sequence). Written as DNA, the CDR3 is TGTGCCAGTAGTATCTTGGGGATTAGGAGCGCAACTAATGAAAAACTGTTTTTT. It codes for CASSILGIRSATNEKLFF.

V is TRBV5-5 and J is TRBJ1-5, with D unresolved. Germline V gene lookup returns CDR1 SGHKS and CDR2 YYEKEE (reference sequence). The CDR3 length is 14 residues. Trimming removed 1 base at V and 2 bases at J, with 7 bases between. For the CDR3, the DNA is TGTGCCAGCAGCTTGATGTGGGGCAATCAGCCCCAGCATTTT. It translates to CASSLMWGNQPQHF.

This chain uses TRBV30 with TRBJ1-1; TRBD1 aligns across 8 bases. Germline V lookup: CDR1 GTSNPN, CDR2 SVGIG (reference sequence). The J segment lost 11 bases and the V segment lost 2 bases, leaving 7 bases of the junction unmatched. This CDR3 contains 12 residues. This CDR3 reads CAWSQRTGMAFF. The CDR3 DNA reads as TGTGCCTGGAGTCAGCGGACAGGGATGGCTTTCTTT.

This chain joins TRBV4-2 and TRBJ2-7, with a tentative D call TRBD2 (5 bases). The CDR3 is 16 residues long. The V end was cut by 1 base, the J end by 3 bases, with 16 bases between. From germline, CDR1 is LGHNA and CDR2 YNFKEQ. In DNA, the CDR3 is TGTGCCAGCAGCCAAGCACTACGTGGGAGTTTCTACGAGCAGTACTTC. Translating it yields CASSQALRGSFYEQYF.